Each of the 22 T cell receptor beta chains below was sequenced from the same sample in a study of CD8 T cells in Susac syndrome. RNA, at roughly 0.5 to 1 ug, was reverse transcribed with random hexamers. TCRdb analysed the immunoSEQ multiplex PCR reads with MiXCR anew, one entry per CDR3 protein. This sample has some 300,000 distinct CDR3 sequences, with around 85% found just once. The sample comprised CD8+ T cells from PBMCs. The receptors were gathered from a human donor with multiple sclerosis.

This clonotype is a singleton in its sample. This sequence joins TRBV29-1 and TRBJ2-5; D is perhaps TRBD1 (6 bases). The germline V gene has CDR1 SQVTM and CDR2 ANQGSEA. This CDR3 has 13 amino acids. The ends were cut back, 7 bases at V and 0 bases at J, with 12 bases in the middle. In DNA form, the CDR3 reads TGCAGCGCCGAGGGGACAAACCAAGAGACCCAGTACTTC. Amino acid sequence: CSAEGTNQETQYF. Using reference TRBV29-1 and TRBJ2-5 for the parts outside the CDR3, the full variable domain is SAVISQKPSRDICQRGTSLTIQCQVDSQVTMMFWYRQQPGQSLTLIATANQGSEATYESGFVIDKFPISRPNLTFSTLTVSNMSPEDSSIYLCSAEGTNQETQYFGPGTRLLVL.

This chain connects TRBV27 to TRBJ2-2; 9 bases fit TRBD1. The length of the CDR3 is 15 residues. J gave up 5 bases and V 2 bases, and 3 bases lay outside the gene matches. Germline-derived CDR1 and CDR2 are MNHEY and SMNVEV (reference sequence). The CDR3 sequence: CASSLTGGATGELFF. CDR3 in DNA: TGTGCCAGCAGTTTAACAGGGGGCGCGACCGGGGAGCTGTTTTTT.

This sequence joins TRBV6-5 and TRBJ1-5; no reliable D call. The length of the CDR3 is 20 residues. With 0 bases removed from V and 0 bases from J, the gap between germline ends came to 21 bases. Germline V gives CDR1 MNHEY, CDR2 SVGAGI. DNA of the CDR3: TGTGCCAGCAGTTACTCGATGATAGTGACACCAGCATATAGCAATCAGCCCCAGCATTTT. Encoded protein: CASSYSMIVTPAYSNQPQHF.

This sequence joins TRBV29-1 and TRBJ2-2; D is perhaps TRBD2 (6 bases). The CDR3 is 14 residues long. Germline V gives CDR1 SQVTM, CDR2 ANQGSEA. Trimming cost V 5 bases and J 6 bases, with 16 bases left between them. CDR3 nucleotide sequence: TGCAGCGTTCTGCGGGATATCAGTCCCGGGGAGCTGTTTTTT. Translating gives CSVLRDISPGELFF.

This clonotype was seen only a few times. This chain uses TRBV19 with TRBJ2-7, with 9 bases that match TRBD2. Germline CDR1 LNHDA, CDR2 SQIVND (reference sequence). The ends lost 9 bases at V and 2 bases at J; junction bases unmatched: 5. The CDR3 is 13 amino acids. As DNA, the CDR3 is TGTGCCAGCTCCAGCGGGAGGACCTACGAGCAGTACTTC. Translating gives CASSSGRTYEQYF.

The CDR3 nucleotides read TGTGCCGTCCAAGGGCAGGGATCTTACACCGGGGAGCTGTTTTTT. This encodes CAVQGQGSYTGELFF. The chain carries TRBV12-3 or TRBV12-4 and TRBJ2-2; D is possibly TRBD1 (5 bases). The CDR3 is 15 residues long. The V gene lost 11 bases and the J gene lost 3 bases, with 19 bases spanning the gap.

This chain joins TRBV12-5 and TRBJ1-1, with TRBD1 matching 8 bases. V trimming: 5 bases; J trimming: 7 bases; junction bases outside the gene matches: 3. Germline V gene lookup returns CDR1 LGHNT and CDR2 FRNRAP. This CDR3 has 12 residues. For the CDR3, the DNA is TGTGCTAGTGGTCCCGGGACAGGTGAAGCTTTCTTT. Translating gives CASGPGTGEAFF.

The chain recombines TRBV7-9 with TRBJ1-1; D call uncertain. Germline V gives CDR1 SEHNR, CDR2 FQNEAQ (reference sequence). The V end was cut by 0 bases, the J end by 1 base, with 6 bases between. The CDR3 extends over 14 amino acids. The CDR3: CASSLAPGNTEAFF. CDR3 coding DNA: TGTGCCAGCAGCTTAGCGCCGGGGAACACTGAAGCTTTCTTT.

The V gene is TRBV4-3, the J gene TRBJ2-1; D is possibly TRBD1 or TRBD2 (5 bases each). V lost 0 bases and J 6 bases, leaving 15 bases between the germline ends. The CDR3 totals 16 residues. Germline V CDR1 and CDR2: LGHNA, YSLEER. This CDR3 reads CASSQDRDQRSNEQFF. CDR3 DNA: TGCGCCAGCAGCCAAGACCGGGACCAACGGTCCAATGAGCAGTTCTTC.

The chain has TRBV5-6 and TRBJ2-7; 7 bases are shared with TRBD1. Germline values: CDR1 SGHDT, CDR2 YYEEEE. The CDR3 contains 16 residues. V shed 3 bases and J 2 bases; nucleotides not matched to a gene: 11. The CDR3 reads CASSSEDRWAAYEQYF. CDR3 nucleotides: TGTGCCAGCAGCTCGGAGGACAGGTGGGCGGCCTACGAGCAGTACTTC.

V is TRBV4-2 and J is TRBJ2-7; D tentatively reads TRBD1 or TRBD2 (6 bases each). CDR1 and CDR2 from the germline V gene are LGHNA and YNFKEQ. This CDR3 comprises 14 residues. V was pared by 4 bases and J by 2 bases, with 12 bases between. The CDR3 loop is CASSLFRGPYEQYF. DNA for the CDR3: TGTGCCAGCAGCCTTTTTCGGGGGCCCTACGAGCAGTACTTC.

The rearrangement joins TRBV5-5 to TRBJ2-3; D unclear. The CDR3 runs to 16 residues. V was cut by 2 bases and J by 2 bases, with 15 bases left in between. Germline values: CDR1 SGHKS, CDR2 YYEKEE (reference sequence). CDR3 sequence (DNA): TGTGCCAGCAGCTTTCCGGCCCCTCAGGTCACAGATACGCAGTATTTT. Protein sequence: CASSFPAPQVTDTQYF.

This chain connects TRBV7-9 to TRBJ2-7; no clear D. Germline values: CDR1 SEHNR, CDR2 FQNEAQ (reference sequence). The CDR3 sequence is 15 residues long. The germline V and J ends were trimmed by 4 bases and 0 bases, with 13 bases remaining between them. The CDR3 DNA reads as TGTGCCAGCAGCTCGTCTAAGCGTAGCTCCTACGAGCAGTACTTC. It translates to CASSSSKRSSYEQYF.

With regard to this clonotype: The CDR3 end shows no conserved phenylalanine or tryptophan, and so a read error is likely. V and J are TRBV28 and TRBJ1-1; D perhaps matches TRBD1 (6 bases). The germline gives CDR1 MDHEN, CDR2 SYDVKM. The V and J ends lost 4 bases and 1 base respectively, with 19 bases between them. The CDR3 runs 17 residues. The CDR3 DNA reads TGTGCCAGCAGTTACCCTTTAGGGGGGGCAGGGAACACTGAAGCTTTCCTT. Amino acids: CASSYPLGGAGNTEAFL.

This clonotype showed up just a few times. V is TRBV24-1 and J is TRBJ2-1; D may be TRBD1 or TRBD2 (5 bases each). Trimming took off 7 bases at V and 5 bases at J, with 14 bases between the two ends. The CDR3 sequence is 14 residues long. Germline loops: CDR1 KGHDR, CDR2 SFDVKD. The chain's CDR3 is CATRESGTHNEQFF. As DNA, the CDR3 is TGTGCCACCAGAGAATCAGGGACCCACAATGAGCAGTTCTTC.

The CDR3, as DNA: TGTGCCAGCAGCAGGGACTCAAGACCCTACAATGAGCAGTTCTTC. Its protein is CASSRDSRPYNEQFF. V gene TRBV11-2 combines with J gene TRBJ2-1; D perhaps matches TRBD2 (6 bases). CDR1 is SGHAT, CDR2 FQNNGV, per germline. Trimming took 5 bases from V and 2 from J, leaving 13 bases between them. There are 15 residues in the CDR3.

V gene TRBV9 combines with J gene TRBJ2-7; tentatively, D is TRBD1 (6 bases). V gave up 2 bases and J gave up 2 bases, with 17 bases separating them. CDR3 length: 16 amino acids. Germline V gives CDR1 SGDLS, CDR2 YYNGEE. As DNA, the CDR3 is TGTGCCAGCAGCGTCGTCGGACAGTCCCCAGCCTACGAGCAGTACTTC. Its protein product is CASSVVGQSPAYEQYF.

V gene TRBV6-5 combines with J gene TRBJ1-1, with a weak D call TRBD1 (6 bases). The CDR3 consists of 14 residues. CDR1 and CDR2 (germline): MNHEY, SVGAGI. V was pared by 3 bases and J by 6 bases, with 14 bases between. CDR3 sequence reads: CASSYLAGASEAFF. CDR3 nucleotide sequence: TGTGCCAGCAGTTATCTAGCGGGGGCGTCTGAAGCTTTCTTT.

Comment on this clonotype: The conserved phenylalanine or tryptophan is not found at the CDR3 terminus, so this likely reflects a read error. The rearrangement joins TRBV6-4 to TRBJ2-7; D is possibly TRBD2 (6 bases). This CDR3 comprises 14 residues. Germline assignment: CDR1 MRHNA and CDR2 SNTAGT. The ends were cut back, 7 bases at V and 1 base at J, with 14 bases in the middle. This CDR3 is CASIMGGLSYEQYL. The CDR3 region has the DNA TGTGCCAGCATCATGGGGGGACTTTCCTACGAGCAGTACCTC.

CDR3 nucleotides: TGTGCCAGCATTGACACAGGGGGTAGCGGGAGTAAGTACAATGAGCAGTTCTTC. It is translated as CASIDTGGSGSKYNEQFF. The gene calls are TRBV6-1 and TRBJ2-1; TRBD2 is a possible D gene (9 bases). Per the germline V gene, CDR1 is MNHNS and CDR2 is SASEGT. The CDR3 contains 18 residues. Trimming pared 7 bases from V and 4 bases from J, leaving 26 bases between.

CDR3 protein: CSVEGQAYEQYF. The CDR3 region has the DNA TGCAGCGTTGAAGGGCAGGCCTACGAGCAGTACTTC. The chain uses TRBV29-1 and TRBJ2-7; D is undetermined. Germline V lookup: CDR1 SQVTM, CDR2 ANQGSEA. The V end lost 1 base, the J end lost 2 bases, and 6 bases lay between the germline ends. The CDR3 spans 12 residues.

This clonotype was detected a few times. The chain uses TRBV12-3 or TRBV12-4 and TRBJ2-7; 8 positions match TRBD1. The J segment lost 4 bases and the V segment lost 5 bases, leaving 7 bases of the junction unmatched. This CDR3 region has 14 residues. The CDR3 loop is CASSHTGQVYEQYF. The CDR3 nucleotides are TGTGCCAGCAGTCATACGGGACAGGTATACGAGCAGTACTTC.